The T cell receptor (beta chain) under discussion was sequenced for a study of blood T cell repertoires in COVID-19. Unmatched junction bases numbered 8, after V lost 6 bases and J lost 3 bases. From germline, CDR1 is MNHEY and CDR2 SVGAGI. The CDR3 consists of 15 residues. The method was immunoSEQ multiplex PCR; TCRdb's version includes in-frame clones alone and lacks a portion of them. The table lists some 160,000 clones, 75% to 90% of them singletons, with roughly 3% in the top ten. The source material was peripheral blood. This clonotype was obtained from an older woman with active COVID-19. This chain connects TRBV6-5 to TRBJ1-1; 9 nucleotides match TRBD1. The CDR3 spells CASSPQGAGYTEAFF. The CDR3 DNA reads as TGTGCCAGCAGCCCACAGGGGGCTGGATACACTGAAGCTTTCTTT.